This entry describes one TCR beta chain. Per the authors' pipeline: Scientists estimated how many nucleated cells there were by amplifying reference gene primers. The assay was immunoSEQ multiplex PCR, and TCRdb's table has in-frame clones only and misses some. That table furnishes V, J and clone size, whereas the DNA furnished D and trimming. The sample records under 300,000 clones, about four fifths being singletons. The sample originates from a study of blood T cell repertoires in COVID-19. About the study: Researchers got acute and convalescent COVID-19 samples from the United States, Italy and Spain. PBMCs, B-cell-depleted T cells, or T cells provided the cDNA or gDNA that made up the material.

The clonotype was recovered from a man aged 50 or older with acute or convalescent COVID-19. Sequencing was carried out using peripheral blood.

The CDR3 region is CANAQGTIGSNQPQHF. DNA of the CDR3: TGTGCCAACGCACAGGGGACCATCGGTAGCAATCAGCCCCAGCATTTT. The chain joins TRBV27 to TRBJ1-5, with 7 bases that match TRBD1. The ends lost 10 bases at V and 0 bases at J; junction bases unmatched: 12. Germline V gene lookup returns CDR1 MNHEY and CDR2 SMNVEV (reference sequence). The CDR3 contains 16 residues.